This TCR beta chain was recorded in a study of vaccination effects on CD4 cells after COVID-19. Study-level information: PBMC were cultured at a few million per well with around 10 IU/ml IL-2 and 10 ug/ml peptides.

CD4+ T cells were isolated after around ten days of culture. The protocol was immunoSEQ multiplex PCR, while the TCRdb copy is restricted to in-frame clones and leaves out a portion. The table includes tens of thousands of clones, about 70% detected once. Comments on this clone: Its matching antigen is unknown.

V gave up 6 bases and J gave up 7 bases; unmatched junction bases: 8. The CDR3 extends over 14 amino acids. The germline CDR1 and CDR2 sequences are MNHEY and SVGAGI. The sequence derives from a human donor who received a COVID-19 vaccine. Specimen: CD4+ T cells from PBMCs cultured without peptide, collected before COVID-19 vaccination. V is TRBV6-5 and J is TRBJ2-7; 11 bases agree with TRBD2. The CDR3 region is CASRISGRAGEQYF. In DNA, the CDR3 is TGTGCCAGCAGGATTAGCGGGAGGGCCGGGGAGCAGTACTTC.